Listed below are T cell receptor beta chains from one sample, sequenced in a study of cytomegalovirus exposure and HLA in healthy donors. TCRdb's copy holds only in-frame clones and misses some; the assay was immunoSEQ multiplex PCR. Of more than 150,000 clones listed, 75% to 85% are singletons. The sample consisted of PBMCs. These receptor sequences come from a woman aged 30 to 39 in good health and CMV-seronegative. The CDR3 runs from the conserved cysteine through the conserved F or W. Each record gives: J gene, CDR3 length, D gene, clone size, V gene, CDR3 DNA, CDR3 protein. The D gene is left open where the match is weak. Rows give clone size only sometimes, using once, few, many, or a class for an expanded clone.

j_call: TRBJ2-3
cdr3_length: 15
d_call: .
clone_size: .
v_call: TRBV15
cdr3_nt: TGTGCCACCAGCAGAGAAAGCGTTAGCACAGATACGCAGTATTTT
cdr3_aa: CATSRESVSTDTQYF

j_call: TRBJ2-7
cdr3_length: 13
d_call: TRBD1
clone_size: .
v_call: TRBV6-5
cdr3_nt: TGTGCCAGCGGACAGGGGGTATCCTACGAGCAGTACTTC
cdr3_aa: CASGQGVSYEQYF

j_call: TRBJ1-4
cdr3_length: 13
d_call: .
clone_size: .
v_call: TRBV4-3
cdr3_nt: TGCGCCAGCAGCCAAGCACATAATGAAAAACTGTTTTTT
cdr3_aa: CASSQAHNEKLFF

j_call: TRBJ2-7
cdr3_length: 15
d_call: .
clone_size: .
v_call: TRBV19
cdr3_nt: TGTGCCAGTAGTATGAACCCCCGCACCTATGCCGAGCAGTACTTC
cdr3_aa: CASSMNPRTYAEQYF

j_call: TRBJ1-2
cdr3_length: 15
d_call: .
clone_size: once
v_call: TRBV7-9
cdr3_nt: TGTGCCAGCAGCTTAGAGCATACGGTTAACTATGGCTACACCTTC
cdr3_aa: CASSLEHTVNYGYTF

j_call: TRBJ2-5
cdr3_length: 15
d_call: .
clone_size: .
v_call: TRBV5-8
cdr3_nt: TGTGCCAGCAGAGAAGGGGCGTCGTACCAAGAGACCCAGTACTTC
cdr3_aa: CASREGASYQETQYF

j_call: TRBJ2-7
cdr3_length: 14
d_call: TRBD2
clone_size: .
v_call: TRBV5-4
cdr3_nt: TGTGCCAGCAGCCGCGGGGGGGATAGCTACGAGCAGTACTTC
cdr3_aa: CASSRGGDSYEQYF

j_call: TRBJ2-1
cdr3_length: 14
d_call: .
clone_size: .
v_call: TRBV6-1
cdr3_nt: TGTGCCAGCAGTGAAACAGGAATCTACAATGAGCAGTTCTTC
cdr3_aa: CASSETGIYNEQFF

j_call: TRBJ2-7
cdr3_length: 16
d_call: .
clone_size: .
v_call: TRBV4-3
cdr3_nt: TGCGCCAGCAGCCAAGAAGTGACAGGTCCGTTGGTTGAGCAGTACTTC
cdr3_aa: CASSQEVTGPLVEQYF

j_call: TRBJ2-7
cdr3_length: 15
d_call: TRBD1
clone_size: .
v_call: TRBV11-2
cdr3_nt: TGTGCCAGCAGCTTAGGGTCCACAGGGGCCTACGAGCAGTACTTC
cdr3_aa: CASSLGSTGAYEQYF

j_call: TRBJ2-3
cdr3_length: 16
d_call: TRBD2
clone_size: .
v_call: TRBV6-4
cdr3_nt: TGTGCCAGCATCAGGACTAGCGGGGCTAGCACAGATACGCAGTATTTT
cdr3_aa: CASIRTSGASTDTQYF

j_call: TRBJ1-2
cdr3_length: 14
d_call: .
clone_size: .
v_call: TRBV28
cdr3_nt: TGTGCCAGCAGAGACGGACAGATCGGATATGGCTACACCTTC
cdr3_aa: CASRDGQIGYGYTF

j_call: TRBJ1-4
cdr3_length: 14
d_call: TRBD1
clone_size: .
v_call: TRBV29-1
cdr3_nt: TGCAGCGTTGCGGGACAGGGCGGAAATGAAAAACTGTTTTTT
cdr3_aa: CSVAGQGGNEKLFF